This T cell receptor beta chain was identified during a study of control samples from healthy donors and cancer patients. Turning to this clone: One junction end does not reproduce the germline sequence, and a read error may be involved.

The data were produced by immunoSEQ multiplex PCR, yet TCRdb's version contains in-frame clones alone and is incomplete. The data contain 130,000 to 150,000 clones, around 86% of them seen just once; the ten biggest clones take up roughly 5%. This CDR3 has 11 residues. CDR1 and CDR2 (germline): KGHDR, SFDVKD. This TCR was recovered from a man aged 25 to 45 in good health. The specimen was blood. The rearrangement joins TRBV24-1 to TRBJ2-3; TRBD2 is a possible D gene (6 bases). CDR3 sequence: CATSGGNRWDF. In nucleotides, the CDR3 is TGTGCCACCAGTGGCGGGAACCGGTGGGATTTT.